This section outlines one TCR beta chain sequence together with its context. CDR1 is SGHVS, CDR2 FQNEAQ, per germline. V shed 1 base and J shed 5 bases, with 9 bases lying between them. The CDR3 has 14 amino acids. Assay used: immunoSEQ multiplex PCR; TCRdb lists only in-frame clones, some missing. The sample holds tens of thousands of clones, roughly 89% seen once. The sample comes from a study of sequential checkpoint blockade in melanoma. Treatment given: randomized to nivolumab then ipilimumab (arm A) or the reverse (arm B). PBMC sorting kept live CD3+CD8+ cells without CD19 or CD56. The chain combines TRBV7-8 with TRBJ2-1, with D perhaps matching TRBD2 (6 bases). This clonotype was obtained from a human donor with melanoma. The sample in question was CD8+ T cells sorted from blood (inferred from file names), obtained from a patient given nivolumab and ipilimumab in sequence. The CDR3 nucleotides are TGTGCCAGCAGCTTAGGCGGGACGGACAATGAGCAGTTCTTC. It is translated as CASSLGGTDNEQFF.